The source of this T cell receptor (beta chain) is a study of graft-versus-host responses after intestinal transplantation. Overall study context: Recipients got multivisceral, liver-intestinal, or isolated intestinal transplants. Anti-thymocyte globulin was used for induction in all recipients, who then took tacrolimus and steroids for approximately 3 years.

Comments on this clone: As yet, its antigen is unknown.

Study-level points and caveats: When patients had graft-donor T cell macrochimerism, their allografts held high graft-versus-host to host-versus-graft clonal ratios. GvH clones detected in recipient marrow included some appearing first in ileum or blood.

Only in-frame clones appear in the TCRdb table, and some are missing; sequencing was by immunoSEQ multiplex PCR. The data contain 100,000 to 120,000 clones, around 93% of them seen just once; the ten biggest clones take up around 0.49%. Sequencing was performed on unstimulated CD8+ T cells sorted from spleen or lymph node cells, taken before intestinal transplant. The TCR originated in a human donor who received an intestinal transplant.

CDR3 DNA sequence: TGTGCCAGCAGTTACTCTAGGAGGGCCGGCGGGGAGCTGTTTTTT. Translation: CASSYSRRAGGELFF. This sequence joins TRBV6-5 and TRBJ2-2, with D maybe TRBD2 (6 bases). CDR3 length: 15 residues. The ends were cut back, 0 bases at V and 7 bases at J, with 12 bases in the middle. Germline V gene sequence: CDR1 MNHEY, CDR2 SVGAGI.